This T cell receptor (beta chain) originates from a study of T cell changes during pregnancy in multiple sclerosis. CDR1 is SGHRS and CDR2 is YFSETQ in the germline V gene. The CDR3 runs 13 residues. V dropped 0 bases and J dropped 5 bases, with 8 bases sitting between them. Clones were sequenced by immunoSEQ multiplex PCR, and TCRdb holds only the in-frame ones, with some missing. The table records about 30,000 clones, about 92% of them present only once. The receptor's source is a female donor in good health, enrolled as a control in a pregnancy study. The sequences come from CD4+ T cells from peripheral blood mononuclear cells, collected in the second trimester of pregnancy. V usage is TRBV5-1 and J usage is TRBJ1-1; possibly TRBD1 for D (5 bases). The CDR3 spells CASSLGGETEAFF. CDR3 sequence (DNA): TGCGCCAGCAGCTTGGGGGGCGAGACTGAAGCTTTCTTT.